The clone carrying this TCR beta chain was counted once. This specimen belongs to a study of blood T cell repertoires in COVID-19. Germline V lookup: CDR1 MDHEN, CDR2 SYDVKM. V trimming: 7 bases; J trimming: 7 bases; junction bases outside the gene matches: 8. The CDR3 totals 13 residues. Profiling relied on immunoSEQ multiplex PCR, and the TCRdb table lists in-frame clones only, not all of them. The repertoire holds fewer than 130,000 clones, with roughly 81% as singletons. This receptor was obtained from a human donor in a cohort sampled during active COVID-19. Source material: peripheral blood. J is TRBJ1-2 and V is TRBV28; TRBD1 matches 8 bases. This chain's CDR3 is CASTSRTGFGYTF. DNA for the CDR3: TGTGCCAGCACCTCCCGGACAGGGTTTGGCTACACCTTC.